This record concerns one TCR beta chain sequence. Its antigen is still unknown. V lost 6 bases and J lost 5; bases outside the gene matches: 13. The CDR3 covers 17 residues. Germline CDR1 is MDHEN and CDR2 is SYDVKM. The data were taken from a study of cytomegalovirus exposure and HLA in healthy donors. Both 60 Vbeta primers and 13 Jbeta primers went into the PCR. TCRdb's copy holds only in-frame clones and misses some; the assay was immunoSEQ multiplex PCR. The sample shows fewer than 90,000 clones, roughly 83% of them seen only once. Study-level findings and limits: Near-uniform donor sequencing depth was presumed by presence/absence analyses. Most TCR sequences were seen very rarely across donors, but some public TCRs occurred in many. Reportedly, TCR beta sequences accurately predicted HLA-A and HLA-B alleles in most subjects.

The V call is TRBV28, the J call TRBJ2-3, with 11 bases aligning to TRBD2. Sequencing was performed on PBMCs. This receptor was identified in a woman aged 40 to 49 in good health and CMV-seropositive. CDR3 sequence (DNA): TGTGCCAGCAGCTTTGCTTTAGCGGGAGGGCCTCAAGATACGCAGTATTTT. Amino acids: CASSFALAGGPQDTQYF. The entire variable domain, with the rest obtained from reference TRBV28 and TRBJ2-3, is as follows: DVKVTQSSRYLVKRTGEKVFLECVQDMDHENMFWYRQDPGLGLRLIYFSYDVKMKEKGDIPEGYSVSREKKERFSLILESASTNQTSMYLCASSFALAGGPQDTQYFGPGTRLTVL.